This is a list of T cell receptor beta chains from one sample in a study of T cells in Graves' hyperthyroidism and ophthalmopathy. TCRdb re-called the multiplex PCR reads through MiXCR, storing one row per CDR3 protein. The data contain 300,000 to 400,000 distinct CDR3 sequences, more than 11% of them singletons. Material: blood. The receptors here all came from a woman in her twenties or thirties with Graves' hyperthyroidism. Each CDR3 is given with its conserved first and last residue. A D gene is named only where the DNA matches it firmly. Size tells how often a clone was seen (once, few, many) or the class of an expanded clone, and some rows leave it out.

v_call: TRBV9; clone_size: -; j_call: TRBJ2-3; d_call: TRBD1; cdr3_nt: TGTGCCAGCAGCCCAGCAGGGGGTACCACAGATACGCAGTATTTT; cdr3_aa: CASSPAGGTTDTQYF
v_call: TRBV30; clone_size: few; j_call: TRBJ2-2; d_call: -; cdr3_nt: TGTGCCTGGAGTCGGGGGACGAACACCGGGGAGCTGTTTTTT; cdr3_aa: CAWSRGTNTGELFF
v_call: TRBV6-2/TRBV6-3; clone_size: many; j_call: TRBJ1-2; d_call: -; cdr3_nt: TGTGCCAGCAGTCAACCCAGGACGGGCTACACCTTC; cdr3_aa: CASSQPRTGYTF
v_call: TRBV28; clone_size: many; j_call: TRBJ1-1; d_call: -; cdr3_nt: TGTGCCACCGCTGACCGGGACTGGGCTTTCTTT; cdr3_aa: CATADRDWAFF
v_call: TRBV11-1; clone_size: many; j_call: TRBJ2-5; d_call: -; cdr3_nt: TGTGCCAGCACCTCAACGGGACAAGAGACCCAGTACTTC; cdr3_aa: CASTSTGQETQYF
v_call: TRBV15; clone_size: many; j_call: TRBJ1-2; d_call: TRBD1; cdr3_nt: TGTGCCACCAGCAGAGATAAGAGGAGACAGGGGTATGGCTACACCTTC; cdr3_aa: CATSRDKRRQGYGYTF
v_call: TRBV6-5; clone_size: few; j_call: TRBJ2-2; d_call: -; cdr3_nt: TGTGCCAGCAGTTACTCGCTCAGGGGAGTCACCGGGGAGCTGTTTTTT; cdr3_aa: CASSYSLRGVTGELFF
v_call: TRBV3-1; clone_size: once; j_call: TRBJ1-1; d_call: -; cdr3_nt: TGCGCCAGCAGCCCCGGGGCAGTCCTGAACACTGAAGCTTTCTTT; cdr3_aa: CASSPGAVLNTEAFF
v_call: TRBV24-1; clone_size: many; j_call: TRBJ1-5; d_call: -; cdr3_nt: TGTGCCACCAGTGACGCCGTAGCAGGGAATCAGCCCCAGCATTTT; cdr3_aa: CATSDAVAGNQPQHF
v_call: TRBV7-2; clone_size: few; j_call: TRBJ1-3; d_call: -; cdr3_nt: TGTGCCAGCAGCTTAGCGCTTTGGGGGGCTCGTCAAGACACCATATATTTT; cdr3_aa: CASSLALWGARQDTIYF
v_call: TRBV7-2; clone_size: many; j_call: TRBJ2-3; d_call: -; cdr3_nt: TGTGCCAGCGTGCCTGGTATCACAGATACGCAGTATTTT; cdr3_aa: CASVPGITDTQYF
v_call: TRBV20-1; clone_size: many; j_call: TRBJ2-5; d_call: -; cdr3_nt: TGCAGTGCTCCTACCCTAGGGTTACAGACCCAGTACTTC; cdr3_aa: CSAPTLGLQTQYF
v_call: TRBV29-1; clone_size: -; j_call: TRBJ2-5; d_call: TRBD2; cdr3_nt: TGCAGCGTTTTGTGGGGGGGGACCCAGTACTTC; cdr3_aa: CSVLWGGTQYF
v_call: TRBV18; clone_size: many; j_call: TRBJ2-1; d_call: TRBD1; cdr3_nt: TGTGCCAGCTCACCACTGGGACAGGGGACCTATGAGCAGTTCTTC; cdr3_aa: CASSPLGQGTYEQFF
v_call: TRBV20-1; clone_size: many; j_call: TRBJ1-6; d_call: TRBD1; cdr3_nt: TGCAGTGCTGGAACGACAGGGGGCGATTCTTCACCCCTCCACTTT; cdr3_aa: CSAGTTGGDSSPLHF
v_call: TRBV12-3/TRBV12-4; clone_size: many; j_call: TRBJ2-1; d_call: -; cdr3_nt: TGTGCCAGCAGACCCTCTGGAGTAGCCTACTACAATGAGCAGTTCTTC; cdr3_aa: CASRPSGVAYYNEQFF
v_call: TRBV11-2; clone_size: -; j_call: TRBJ1-6; d_call: -; cdr3_nt: TGTGCCAGCAGCTTAGGCCAGGGCCCCCTCCACTTT; cdr3_aa: CASSLGQGPLHF
v_call: TRBV27; clone_size: many; j_call: TRBJ2-3; d_call: TRBD2; cdr3_nt: TGTGCCAGCAGGCGCGCGACTAGCGGGGCCGGTACAGATACGCAGTATTTT; cdr3_aa: CASRRATSGAGTDTQYF
v_call: TRBV28; clone_size: many; j_call: TRBJ2-7; d_call: -; cdr3_nt: TGTGCCAGCAGCTCGGGACCGGTTAGCTCCTACGAGCAGTACTTC; cdr3_aa: CASSSGPVSSYEQYF
v_call: TRBV11-1; clone_size: few; j_call: TRBJ2-1; d_call: TRBD2; cdr3_nt: TGTGCCAGCAGTATTCGGCCGGGTGGTAGCGGGAGAAAGGGGAGGTACAATGAGCAGTTCTTC; cdr3_aa: CASSIRPGGSGRKGRYNEQFF
v_call: TRBV10-3; clone_size: few; j_call: TRBJ2-3; d_call: TRBD2; cdr3_nt: TGTGCCATCAAAGGGACTAGCGATCCCACAGATACGCAGTATTTT; cdr3_aa: CAIKGTSDPTDTQYF
v_call: TRBV20-1; clone_size: -; j_call: TRBJ2-7; d_call: -; cdr3_nt: TGCAGTGCTAGAAGCCCGCGGGACTCCTACGAGCAGTACTTC; cdr3_aa: CSARSPRDSYEQYF
v_call: TRBV5-4; clone_size: few; j_call: TRBJ2-7; d_call: -; cdr3_nt: TGTGCCAGCAGCTTTTGGGGATCTGGGCACGAGCAGTACTTC; cdr3_aa: CASSFWGSGHEQYF
v_call: TRBV6-2/TRBV6-3; clone_size: many; j_call: TRBJ2-2; d_call: TRBD2; cdr3_nt: TGTGCCAGCAGCGACTCTAGCGGGATGGTTACCGGGGAGCTGTTTTTT; cdr3_aa: CASSDSSGMVTGELFF
v_call: TRBV28; clone_size: many; j_call: TRBJ2-7; d_call: -; cdr3_nt: TGTGCCAGCAGTCAGTACAGGGCCGAGCAGTACTTC; cdr3_aa: CASSQYRAEQYF
v_call: TRBV14; clone_size: many; j_call: TRBJ1-5; d_call: TRBD1; cdr3_nt: TGTGCCAGCAGTCAAACAGGGGTCGGACAGCCCCAGCATTTT; cdr3_aa: CASSQTGVGQPQHF
v_call: TRBV4-2; clone_size: few; j_call: TRBJ2-1; d_call: TRBD2; cdr3_nt: TGTGCCAGCAGCCAAGGCGGGAGCCCCCCCGATGAGCAGTTCTTC; cdr3_aa: CASSQGGSPPDEQFF
v_call: TRBV9; clone_size: few; j_call: TRBJ2-1; d_call: -; cdr3_nt: TGTGCCAGCAACGGTGGCGTTAACTCCTACAATGAGCAGTTCTTC; cdr3_aa: CASNGGVNSYNEQFF
v_call: TRBV7-9; clone_size: few; j_call: TRBJ2-3; d_call: -; cdr3_nt: TGTGCCAGCAGCCCCCGGGACTGGGGGACCACAGATACGCAGTATTTT; cdr3_aa: CASSPRDWGTTDTQYF
v_call: TRBV27; clone_size: once; j_call: TRBJ2-3; d_call: TRBD2; cdr3_nt: TGTGCCAGCAGTTTCGGGACTAGCGGGGCCACAGATACGCAGTATTTT; cdr3_aa: CASSFGTSGATDTQYF
v_call: TRBV20-1; clone_size: few; j_call: TRBJ2-3; d_call: -; cdr3_nt: TGCAGTGCTAGTCCTTGGGGGCTGTTCGATACGCAGTATTTT; cdr3_aa: CSASPWGLFDTQYF
v_call: TRBV20-1; clone_size: -; j_call: TRBJ2-3; d_call: TRBD1; cdr3_nt: TGCAGTGCAGAGGGACAGGGATCCCCAGATACGCAGTATTTT; cdr3_aa: CSAEGQGSPDTQYF